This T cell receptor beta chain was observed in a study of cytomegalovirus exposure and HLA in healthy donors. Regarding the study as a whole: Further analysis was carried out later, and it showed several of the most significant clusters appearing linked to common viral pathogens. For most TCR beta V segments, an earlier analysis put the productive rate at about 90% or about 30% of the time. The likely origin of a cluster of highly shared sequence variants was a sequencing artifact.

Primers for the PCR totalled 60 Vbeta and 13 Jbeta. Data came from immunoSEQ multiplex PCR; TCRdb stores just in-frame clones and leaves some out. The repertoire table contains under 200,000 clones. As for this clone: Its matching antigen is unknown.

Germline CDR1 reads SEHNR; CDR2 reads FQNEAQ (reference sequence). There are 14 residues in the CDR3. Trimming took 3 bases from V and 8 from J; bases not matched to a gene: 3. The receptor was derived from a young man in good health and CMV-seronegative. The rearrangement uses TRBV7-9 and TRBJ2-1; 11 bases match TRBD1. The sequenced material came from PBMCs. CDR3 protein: CASSFGTGGDEQFF. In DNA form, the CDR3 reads TGTGCCAGCAGCTTTGGGACAGGGGGGGATGAGCAGTTCTTC.